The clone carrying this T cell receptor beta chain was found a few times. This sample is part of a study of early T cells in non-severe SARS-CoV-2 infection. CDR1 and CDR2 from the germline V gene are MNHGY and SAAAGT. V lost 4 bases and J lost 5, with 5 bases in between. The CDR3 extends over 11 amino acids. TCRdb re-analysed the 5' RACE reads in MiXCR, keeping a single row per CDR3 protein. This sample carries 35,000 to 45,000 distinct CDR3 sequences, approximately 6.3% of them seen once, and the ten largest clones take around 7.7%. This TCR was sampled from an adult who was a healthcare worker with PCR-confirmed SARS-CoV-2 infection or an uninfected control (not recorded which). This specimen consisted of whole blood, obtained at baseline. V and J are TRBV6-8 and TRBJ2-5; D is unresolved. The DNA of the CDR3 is TGTGCCAGCAGTTGCAGTGAGACCCAGTACTTC. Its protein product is CASSCSETQYF.